The rows below give T cell receptor beta chains drawn from one sample of a study of blood T cell repertoires in COVID-19. Only in-frame clones appear in the TCRdb table, and some are missing; sequencing was by immunoSEQ multiplex PCR. Of almost 250,000 clones listed, almost 85% were seen once; the top ten hold 9.1%. The sequenced material came from PBMCs or T cells enriched from blood (not recorded which). These receptors all stem from a woman aged 50 to 65 with acute COVID-19. The CDR3 runs from the conserved cysteine through the conserved F or W. The D gene is left open where the match is weak. Clone size is shown for a subset of rows, as once, few, many or a class of expanded clone.

>.|TRBV5-1|TRBD1|TRBJ1-5
TGCGCCAGCAGCCCGGGACAGGGGGCCAATCAGCCCCAGCATTTT
CASSPGQGANQPQHF
>few|TRBV7-9|.|TRBJ1-1
TGTGCCAGCAGCTTATTTGAGGGTTACACTGAAGCTTTCTTT
CASSLFEGYTEAFF
>.|TRBV9|.|TRBJ1-2
TGTGCCAGCAGCGAGGGCAGGGTAGGAGGCTACACCTTC
CASSEGRVGGYTF
>.|TRBV5-1|.|TRBJ1-4
TGCGCCAGCAGCTTCCGGGACCCCCGGCGGGAAGAAAAACTGTTTTTT
CASSFRDPRREEKLFF
>.|TRBV2|TRBD1|TRBJ1-6
TGTGCCAGCAGTGAGGGACAGGATGGTTCACCCCTCCACTTT
CASSEGQDGSPLHF
>.|TRBV25-1|.|TRBJ2-7
TGTGCCAGCAGTGAATGTATAAAAAGGGGCACCTCCTACGAGCAGTACTTC
CASSECIKRGTSYEQYF
>few|TRBV19|TRBD1|TRBJ2-7
TGTGCCAGTAGTAACGGACAGGGACTTGAGCAGTACTTC
CASSNGQGLEQYF
>.|TRBV2|.|TRBJ2-7
TGTGCCAGCAGCGGGTACGCGGACTCGGAGTACTTC
CASSGYADSEYF
>.|TRBV12-3/TRBV12-4|.|TRBJ1-2
TGTGCCAGCAGTTTGTCGCAGGGAGGAGGCTACACCTTC
CASSLSQGGGYTF
>.|TRBV9|TRBD1|TRBJ1-2
TGTGCCAGCGCGGACAGGACGGGCGGCTACACCTTC
CASADRTGGYTF
>few|TRBV28|TRBD1|TRBJ1-2
TGTGCCAGCAGAGAGACAGGGAAGAACTATGGCTACACCTTC
CASRETGKNYGYTF
>.|TRBV7-2|.|TRBJ1-5
TGTGCCAGCAGCTCAGCATCGGCGGTTTCCAATCAGCCCCAGCATTTT
CASSSASAVSNQPQHF
>once|TRBV27|.|TRBJ1-2
TGTGCCAGCAAATCCACAGGAGACTATGGCTACACCTTC
CASKSTGDYGYTF
>.|TRBV7-2|TRBD2|TRBJ2-3
TGTGCCAGCAGCTTACAGGGTCTGAACGGGGGGGCAGAGTATTTT
CASSLQGLNGGAEYF
>few|TRBV4-1|.|TRBJ1-6
TGCGCCAGCAGCCAGGGACCCGGGACAAGGTCACCCCTCCACTTT
CASSQGPGTRSPLHF
>.|TRBV10-1|.|TRBJ2-5
TGCGCCAGCAGCTCTAGCGTTCAAGAGACCCAGTACTTC
CASSSSVQETQYF
>.|TRBV7-2|.|TRBJ2-7
TGTGCCAGCAGCTTAGGGGCAGGGGACCCCTACGAGCAGTACTTC
CASSLGAGDPYEQYF
>once|TRBV19|.|TRBJ1-2
TGTGCCACTCGGGCGCCAGGGGAGGGTGGCTACACCTTC
CATRAPGEGGYTF
>.|TRBV7-3|TRBD1|TRBJ1-1
TGTGCCAGCAGCATAACCGGGACAGACACTGAAGCTTTCTTT
CASSITGTDTEAFF
>.|TRBV6-2/TRBV6-3|TRBD1|TRBJ1-1
TGTGCCAGCAGTTACTTCACAGGGGGTACTGAAGCTTTCTTT
CASSYFTGGTEAFF
>.|TRBV23-1|TRBD1|TRBJ2-3
TGCGCCGGGACAGGAGGGAACACAGATACGCAGTATTTT
CAGTGGNTDTQYF
>.|TRBV5-1|.|TRBJ2-5
TGCGCCAGCAGCTTGGGCCTCGGGGAGACCCAGTACTTC
CASSLGLGETQYF
>.|TRBV2|.|TRBJ1-2
TGTGCCAGCAGTGCTCAGGGCCTCGCTAACTATGGCTACACCTTC
CASSAQGLANYGYTF
>.|TRBV29-1|.|TRBJ1-2
TGCAGCGTTGCGTACTGGGCAACTGAGTATGGCTACACCTTC
CSVAYWATEYGYTF
>.|TRBV7-2|.|TRBJ1-3
TGTGCCAGCAGCTCATACTCAGGGTCTGGAAACACCATATATTTT
CASSSYSGSGNTIYF
>.|TRBV5-1|TRBD2|TRBJ2-7
TGCGCCAGCAGCTTTATCGGGGGGAACTACGAGCAGTACTTC
CASSFIGGNYEQYF
>.|TRBV7-7|TRBD1|TRBJ2-5
TGTGCCAGCAGCGTCGGCGTCGACAGGGGTAAAGAGACCCAGTACTTC
CASSVGVDRGKETQYF
>.|TRBV3-1/TRBV3-2|.|TRBJ1-5
TGTGCCAGCAGCCAAGAGCCCGGCAGCGTCCAGAGGGGCAATCAGCCCCAGCATTTT
CASSQEPGSVQRGNQPQHF
>.|TRBV12-3/TRBV12-4|.|TRBJ1-2
TGTGCCAGCAGCTTTTCCGGAGGGGGCTACACCTTC
CASSFSGGGYTF
>.|TRBV7-2|TRBD1|TRBJ1-5
TGTGCCAGCAGCTTAGATCGACTTCAACAGGGGGCCCAGCATTTT
CASSLDRLQQGAQHF
>.|TRBV30|.|TRBJ1-1
TGTGCCTGGGGGAGGGAGACGAACACTGAAGCTTTCTTT
CAWGRETNTEAFF
>.|TRBV4-2|TRBD1|TRBJ1-2
TGTGCCAGCAGCCAAGCGGGACAGGGGGAGGGTGGCTACACCTTC
CASSQAGQGEGGYTF
>.|TRBV11-2|TRBD1|TRBJ2-5
TGTGCCAGCAGCCCAATCCGGGACAGCCTCCAAGAGACCCAGTACTTC
CASSPIRDSLQETQYF
>.|TRBV6-5|.|TRBJ2-1
TGTGCCAGCAGTTACTCGAGGGACTCTCCTGTATTCTTC
CASSYSRDSPVFF
>.|TRBV14|.|TRBJ1-2
TGTGCCAGCAGCCAATGGGCATTCGGCTACACCTTC
CASSQWAFGYTF
>.|TRBV18|TRBD1|TRBJ2-1
TGTGCCAGCTCACCACAGGGGGCCAGCTCCTACAATGAGCAGTTCTTC
CASSPQGASSYNEQFF
>.|TRBV4-1|.|TRBJ1-2
TGCGCCAGCAGCCAAGAACCCCAGGCGACCCGAAACTATGGCTACACCTTC
CASSQEPQATRNYGYTF
>.|TRBV12-3/TRBV12-4|.|TRBJ1-2
TGTGCCAGCAGTTTAACCGGGGTTGGCTACACCTTC
CASSLTGVGYTF
>once|TRBV7-8|TRBD1|TRBJ1-2
TGTGCCAGCAGCTTATACGACAGGGGTAACTATGGCTACACCTTC
CASSLYDRGNYGYTF
>.|TRBV5-1|TRBD1|TRBJ1-4
TGCGCCAGCAGTCCGGACAGGGGAAGAGAAAAACTGTTTTTT
CASSPDRGREKLFF
>.|TRBV11-3|.|TRBJ2-7
TGTGCCAGCCTAATGGCGGTCTACGAGCAGTACTTC
CASLMAVYEQYF
>.|TRBV6-5|.|TRBJ1-1
TGTGCCAGCAGCCGGGCTGAAGCTTTCTTT
CASSRAEAFF
>.|TRBV5-4|TRBD2|TRBJ2-5
TGTGCCAGCAGCTTGGAGCAGCGGGGGGCGGGAGAGACCCAGTACTTC
CASSLEQRGAGETQYF
>.|TRBV30|TRBD2|TRBJ2-2
TGTGCCTGGAGTTATAGCGGGGGGGCCAGCGGGGAGCTGTTTTTT
CAWSYSGGASGELFF
>once|TRBV18|.|TRBJ1-6
TGTGCCAGCTCACGCTCAAGGGAGTGGAATTCACCCCTCCACTTT
CASSRSREWNSPLHF
>.|TRBV14|TRBD1|TRBJ2-7
TGTGCCAGCAGCCAAGTGCCGGGACAGGGTATGGGCTCCTACGAGCAGTACTTC
CASSQVPGQGMGSYEQYF
>once|TRBV6-4|.|TRBJ1-5
TGTGCCAGCAGTGACGGGCCAGTTTTTCGTTCGGAACAGCCCCAGCATTTT
CASSDGPVFRSEQPQHF
>.|TRBV30|TRBD2|TRBJ2-1
TGTGCCTGGAGTGTTCCGGGGCTAGCGGGGGGGGAATCCTACAATGAGCAGTTCTTC
CAWSVPGLAGGESYNEQFF
>once|TRBV18|.|TRBJ2-7
TGTGCCAGCTCTGGGGTCTCGGGGAAGAGCTCCTACGAGCAGTACTTC
CASSGVSGKSSYEQYF
>few|TRBV20-1|.|TRBJ1-1
TGCAGTGCTAGTGGCAGGGTGTTAACGGTGGGCACTGAAGCTTTCTTT
CSASGRVLTVGTEAFF
>.|TRBV7-9|TRBD1|TRBJ1-1
TGTGCCAGCAGCTTAGAGACAGGGGGCGTCGGAACTGAAGCTTTCTTT
CASSLETGGVGTEAFF
>.|TRBV6-5|TRBD1|TRBJ1-2
TGTGCCAGCAGTCCCAAGGGACAGGGACGCTATGGCTACACCTTC
CASSPKGQGRYGYTF